The present T cell receptor beta chain was sequenced within a study of shared clonotypes between healthy human individuals. The wider study: The donors, a couple of women and a few men, were aged 18 to 49.

Germline CDR1 is MNHEY and CDR2 is SVGAGI. The CDR3 spans 11 residues. V dropped 2 bases and J dropped 10 bases, with 6 bases sitting between them. Broader study findings: Sorted-subset sequencing was shown by rarefaction to be incomplete despite large depth. Genetic and exposure-history diversity was limited by the few donors.

Comment on this clone: Its antigen remains unidentified. Other DNA sequences of this sample code for an identical CDR3.

Only CD45RO-negative cells positively selected for CCR7 counted as naive CD8 cells, so terminally differentiated effector memory CD45RA+ cells were excluded. The donors, healthy adults who were HIV-negative, had experienced no recent acute infections or vaccinations. The protocol was immunoSEQ multiplex PCR, while the TCRdb copy is restricted to in-frame clones and leaves out a portion. The sample shows some 600,000 clones, around 96% of them seen only once. The gene calls are TRBV6-5 and TRBJ2-1, with D tentatively TRBD1 or TRBD2 (5 bases each). This receptor was obtained from a young woman in good health. The specimen sequenced was naive CD8+ T cells sorted from blood. CDR3 nucleotides: TGTGCCAGCAGTTACGGGGACGAGCAGTTCTTC. Translated, it gives CASSYGDEQFF.